The 29 T cell receptor beta chains reported below all come from one sample, sequenced in a study of cytotoxic CD8 clonotypes in ibrutinib-treated CLL. Sequencing was performed with immunoSEQ multiplex PCR; in TCRdb, only in-frame clones are kept and a portion is missing. The sample has 35,000 to 40,000 clones, about 70% seen once. The sequencing used PBMCs, collected at disease progression, from a patient treated with ibrutinib. These receptors all stem from a human donor with chronic lymphocytic leukemia.

This rearrangement joins TRBV2 to TRBJ1-6; TRBD1 aligns across 12 bases. Looked up from germline, CDR1 is SNHLY and CDR2 is FYNNEI. V lost 6 bases to trimming and J lost 7 bases; unmatched junction nucleotides: 4. CDR3 length equals 15 residues. The CDR3 loop reads CASRGTGGWNSPLHF. CDR3 DNA sequence: TGTGCCAGCAGGGGGACAGGGGGCTGGAATTCACCCCTCCACTTT. Supplemented by reference TRBV2 and TRBJ1-6, the full variable domain reads EPEVTQTPSHQVTQMGQEVILRCVPISNHLYFYWYRQILGQKVEFLVSFYNNEISEKSEIFDDQFSVERPDGSNFTLKIRSTKLEDSAMYFCASRGTGGWNSPLHFGNGTRLTVT.

The chain joins TRBV6-1 to TRBJ2-2, with D tentatively TRBD2 (5 bases). Germline assignment: CDR1 MNHNS and CDR2 SASEGT. Trimming pared 4 bases from V and 4 bases from J, leaving 16 bases between. The CDR3 has 16 amino acids. CDR3 protein: CASSVPVKGGTGELFF. The CDR3 nucleotides read TGTGCCAGCAGTGTCCCGGTTAAAGGAGGCACCGGGGAGCTGTTTTTT.

As for this clone: One end of the junction is discordant with germline, which a read error may explain. The chain employs TRBV27 and TRBJ2-5; D may be TRBD2 (7 bases). Germline V gene sequence: CDR1 MNHEY, CDR2 SMNVEV (reference sequence). The CDR3 loop spans 13 amino acids. The CDR3 loop reads CASRTEGGESQYF. CDR3 DNA sequence: TGTGCCAGCAGGACGGAGGGGGGGGAGAGCCAGTACTTC.

The chain has TRBV5-6 and TRBJ1-1; D remains ambiguous. Germline assignment: CDR1 SGHDT and CDR2 YYEEEE. This CDR3 region has 14 residues. With 0 bases removed from V and 0 bases from J, the gap between germline ends came to 6 bases. CDR3 residues: CASSLDLLNTEAFF. The CDR3 bases are TGTGCCAGCAGCTTGGATTTACTGAACACTGAAGCTTTCTTT. Using reference TRBV5-6 and TRBJ1-1 for the parts outside the CDR3, the full variable domain is DAGVTQSPTHLIKTRGQQVTLRCSPKSGHDTVSWYQQALGQGPQFIFQYYEEEERQRGNFPDRFSGHQFPNYSSELNVNALLLGDSALYLCASSLDLLNTEAFFGQGTRLTVV.

A remark on this clone: At the DNA level, this CDR3 is encoded by other sequences in the same sample as well. J is TRBJ2-1 and V is TRBV9; TRBD2 agrees at 16 bases. The CDR3 covers 19 residues. Germline V gene lookup returns CDR1 SGDLS and CDR2 YYNGEE. Losses at the gene ends were 3 bases for V and 0 bases for J; bases not matched to a gene: 6. CDR3 sequence: CASSEGLAGGYSSYNEQFF. The CDR3 DNA follows: TGTGCCAGCAGCGAGGGACTAGCGGGGGGGTATAGCTCCTACAATGAGCAGTTCTTC.

V is TRBV14 and J is TRBJ2-6; a possible D gene is TRBD2 (6 bases). V dropped 0 bases and J dropped 3 bases, with 9 bases sitting between them. CDR1 SGHDN and CDR2 FVKESK come from the germline V gene. The CDR3 consists of 16 residues. This chain's CDR3 is CASSQDGGFGANVLTF. CDR3 DNA sequence: TGTGCCAGCAGCCAAGACGGAGGGTTTGGGGCCAACGTCCTGACTTTC. The entire variable domain, with the rest obtained from reference TRBV14 and TRBJ2-6, is as follows: EAGVTQFPSHSVIEKGQTVTLRCDPISGHDNLYWYRRVMGKEIKFLLHFVKESKQDESGMPNNRFLAERTGGTYSTLKVQPAELEDSGVYFCASSQDGGFGANVLTFGAGSRLTVL.

This clone was seen just once. V usage is TRBV7-9 and J usage is TRBJ2-7; D call uncertain. The germline V gene has CDR1 SEHNR and CDR2 FQNEAQ (reference sequence). The germline V and J ends were trimmed by 1 base and 4 bases, with 5 bases remaining between them. The CDR3 is made up of 12 amino acids. The CDR3 DNA reads TGTGCCAGCAGCTTAGGCAGTTACGAGCAGTACTTC. Its translation: CASSLGSYEQYF.

The chain uses TRBV2 and TRBJ1-2, with D unresolved. V lost 6 bases and J 5 bases, leaving 25 bases between the germline ends. The germline gives CDR1 SNHLY, CDR2 FYNNEI. The CDR3 contains 17 residues. CDR3 sequence: CASSPFSSRGIGYGYTF. CDR3 in DNA: TGTGCCAGCAGCCCGTTTTCCTCCCGCGGGATCGGGTATGGCTACACCTTC.

The chain has TRBV18 and TRBJ2-5; D gene uncertain. Germline V lookup: CDR1 KGHSH, CDR2 LQKENI. V was shortened by 0 bases and J by 5 bases, with 16 bases between the two germline ends. The CDR3 consists of 16 residues. CDR3 coding DNA: TGTGCCAGCTCACCACCGGAAGGCCACGCTGGGGAGACCCAGTACTTC. This codes for CASSPPEGHAGETQYF.

This clone was observed once. The chain uses TRBV27 and TRBJ2-1; tentative D call: TRBD2 (6 bases). This CDR3 region has 15 residues. Per germline, CDR1 MNHEY and CDR2 SMNVEV (reference sequence). V lost 1 base and J lost 8, with 15 bases in between. The CDR3 reads CASSLWGRGLDEQFF. CDR3 DNA sequence: TGTGCCAGCAGTTTATGGGGACGGGGGTTGGATGAGCAGTTCTTC.

The chain uses TRBV5-1 and TRBJ2-7, with 8 bases fitting TRBD2. This CDR3 is built from 15 residues. V dropped 0 bases and J dropped 3; count of bases not matched to a gene: 5. From germline, CDR1 is SGHRS and CDR2 YFSETQ. The CDR3 nucleotides are TGCGCCAGCAGCTTGGATGGTAGCGGGGTCTACGAGCAGTACTTC. It translates to CASSLDGSGVYEQYF. Drawing the rest from reference TRBV5-1 and TRBJ2-7, the complete variable domain is KAGVTQTPRYLIKTRGQQVTLSCSPISGHRSVSWYQQTPGQGLQFLFEYFSETQRNKGNFPGRFSGRQFSNSRSEMNVSTLELGDSALYLCASSLDGSGVYEQYFGPGTRLTVT.

This chain connects TRBV5-6 to TRBJ1-1, with D possibly being TRBD1 (6 bases). V lost 7 bases to trimming and J lost 1 base, with 17 bases between them. CDR3 length: 15 residues. CDR1 is SGHDT and CDR2 is YYEEEE in the germline V gene. The CDR3 loop reads CASYGRGAGNTEAFF. The CDR3 DNA is TGTGCCAGCTACGGGAGGGGGGCCGGGAACACTGAAGCTTTCTTT.

The chain recombines TRBV18 with TRBJ2-5; possibly TRBD2 for D (6 bases). The CDR3 runs to 13 residues. The germline V gene encodes CDR1 KGHSH and CDR2 LQKENI. The ends were cut back, 5 bases at V and 0 bases at J, with 7 bases in the middle. The CDR3 DNA sequence: TGTGCCAGCTCAGCGGGACACCAAGAGACCCAGTACTTC. It codes for CASSAGHQETQYF.

The rearrangement links TRBV7-6 to TRBJ1-1; TRBD1 is a possible D gene (5 bases). The CDR3 totals 13 residues. CDR1 and CDR2 from the germline V gene are SGHVS and FNYEAQ. Trimming took off 5 bases at V and 2 bases at J, with 9 bases between the two ends. The DNA for the CDR3 is TGTGCCAGCAGCGCGGGACCAAACACTGAAGCTTTCTTT. Encoded protein: CASSAGPNTEAFF.

V is TRBV2 and J is TRBJ2-5; no clear D. The germline V and J ends were trimmed by 3 bases and 5 bases, with 4 bases remaining between them. This CDR3 contains 11 residues. Germline V gene sequence: CDR1 SNHLY, CDR2 FYNNEI. The CDR3 reads CASSEEETQYF. CDR3 DNA sequence: TGTGCCAGCAGTGAGGAGGAGACCCAGTACTTC.

The chain carries TRBV6-1 and TRBJ1-4, with 8 bases lining up with TRBD1. CDR1 is MNHNS and CDR2 is SASEGT in the germline V gene. With 2 bases clipped from V and 0 bases from J, the junction kept 2 bases outside the gene matches. This CDR3 contains 16 residues. This CDR3 is CASSEMTGATNEKLFF. CDR3 DNA: TGTGCCAGCAGTGAAATGACAGGGGCAACTAATGAAAAACTGTTTTTT.

This clone was detected only a few times. The chain is built from TRBV15 and TRBJ2-4; unclear D gene. CDR3 length: 16 residues. CDR1 is LNHNV and CDR2 is YYDKDF in the germline V gene (reference sequence). Trimming removed 3 bases at V and 8 bases at J, with 20 bases between. The CDR3 loop is CATSSPFQDPQYIQYF. CDR3 in DNA: TGTGCCACCAGCAGCCCGTTCCAGGACCCCCAATACATTCAGTACTTC.

The chain has TRBV19 and TRBJ1-1, with TRBD1 identical over 7 bases. Germline lookup yields CDR1 LNHDA and CDR2 SQIVND (reference sequence). Unmatched junction bases numbered 6, after V lost 6 bases and J lost 5 bases. This CDR3 spans 13 amino acids. CDR3 sequence reads: CASRLQGGTEAFF. CDR3 coding DNA: TGTGCCAGTAGACTCCAGGGGGGGACTGAAGCTTTCTTT.

This clone was picked up one time. This chain uses TRBV6-5 with TRBJ1-2; 10 positions match TRBD1. Germline CDR1 reads MNHEY; CDR2 reads SVGAGI. This CDR3 is 15 amino acids long. The J segment lost 7 bases and the V segment lost 8 bases, leaving 13 bases of the junction unmatched. The CDR3 loop reads CASQNPGQGVSGYTF. The CDR3 coding sequence is TGTGCCAGCCAAAACCCTGGACAGGGGGTGAGTGGCTACACCTTC.

CDR3 sequence: CASSDSRNTEAFF. The CDR3 nucleotides are TGTGCCAGCAGTGACTCACGGAACACTGAAGCTTTCTTT. The gene calls are TRBV6-4 and TRBJ1-1; D is unclear. Trimming left V 0 bases short and J 1 base short, with 3 bases between. This CDR3 has 13 amino acids. Germline-derived CDR1 and CDR2 are MRHNA and SNTAGT.

This chain links TRBV10-2 with TRBJ2-2; D may be TRBD1 (5 bases). V lost 3 bases and J lost 4, with 6 bases in between. The germline CDR1 and CDR2 sequences are WSHSY and SAAADI. The CDR3 is made up of 13 amino acids. CDR3 bases: TGCGCCAGCAGTGACAGGGCCACCGGGGAGCTGTTTTTT. It encodes CASSDRATGELFF.

The gene calls are TRBV2 and TRBJ2-2, with 7 bases fitting TRBD2. This CDR3 comprises 17 residues. The trim removed 7 bases at V and 1 base at J, leaving 12 bases unmatched. Per the germline V gene, CDR1 is SNHLY and CDR2 is FYNNEI. CDR3 nucleotide sequence: TGTGCCAGCACCTGGACTAGTAGTCTTAAGAACACCGGGGAGCTGTTTTTT. It codes for CASTWTSSLKNTGELFF.

The chain employs TRBV10-3 and TRBJ1-2, with no clear D. CDR1 and CDR2 from the germline V gene are ENHRY and SYGVKD. Trimming pared 2 bases from V and 4 bases from J, leaving 8 bases between. This CDR3 is 13 amino acids long. CDR3 in DNA: TGTGCCATCAGTGAGGCCTTAAGCTATGGCTACACCTTC. Amino acid sequence: CAISEALSYGYTF.

The chain combines TRBV5-1 with TRBJ2-3; TRBD2 is a possible D gene (6 bases). Trimming left V 0 bases short and J 5 bases short, with 13 bases between. CDR3 length: 15 residues. In germline, CDR1 is SGHRS, CDR2 YFSETQ. The CDR3 loop reads CASSLAGVGGDTQYF. For the CDR3, the DNA is TGCGCCAGCAGCTTGGCGGGGGTCGGGGGAGATACGCAGTATTTT.

As concerns this clone: Other DNA sequences of this sample code for an identical CDR3. The chain combines TRBV6-6 with TRBJ2-7; weak D call: TRBD2 (6 bases). V was pared by 6 bases and J by 7 bases, with 13 bases between. This CDR3 has 12 residues. Per the germline V gene, CDR1 is MNHNY and CDR2 is SVGAGI (reference sequence). The CDR3 DNA sequence: TGTGCCAGCAGCACCCCTGCGGGGGAGCAGTACTTC. As protein: CASSTPAGEQYF.

The chain combines TRBV5-1 with TRBJ2-3; TRBD1 is a possible D gene (6 bases). Per germline, CDR1 SGHRS and CDR2 YFSETQ. The CDR3 length is 15 residues. Trimming left V 2 bases short and J 6 bases short, with 16 bases between. CDR3 nucleotide sequence: TGCGCCAGCAGCTTAGGGCCGCCCGGACAGGATACGCAGTATTTT. It is translated as CASSLGPPGQDTQYF.

The gene calls are TRBV19 and TRBJ2-7; TRBD1 might be the D (6 bases). This CDR3 region has 15 residues. Trimming removed 5 bases from V and 2 bases from J, with 16 bases in between. The germline V gene has CDR1 LNHDA and CDR2 SQIVND (reference sequence). The chain's CDR3 is CASSQPGTQTYEQYF. In DNA form, the CDR3 reads TGTGCCAGTAGTCAACCCGGGACACAAACCTACGAGCAGTACTTC.

The chain employs TRBV29-1 and TRBJ2-2; D gene ambiguous. Germline V gene lookup returns CDR1 SQVTM and CDR2 ANQGSEA. The length of the CDR3 is 11 residues. The ends were cut back, 2 bases at V and 5 bases at J, with 3 bases in the middle. In DNA, the CDR3 is TGCAGCGTTGAACGGACCGGGGAGCTGTTTTTT. Translation gives CSVERTGELFF.

The V call is TRBV5-1, the J call TRBJ1-5, with a tentative D call TRBD1 (5 bases). CDR1 and CDR2 (germline): SGHRS, YFSETQ. The CDR3 is 14 amino acids. Trimming left V 2 bases short and J 3 bases short, with 9 bases between. CDR3 DNA: TGCGCCAGCAGCTTTGGGGGAAACAATCAGCCCCAGCATTTT. It translates to CASSFGGNNQPQHF.